These T cell receptor beta chains were read from a single sample in a study of shared clonotypes between healthy human individuals. The protocol was immunoSEQ multiplex PCR, while the TCRdb copy is restricted to in-frame clones and leaves out a portion. In the table there are a few million clones, 85% to 95% of which are singletons. Sample: naive CD4+ T cells from PBMCs. The source is a man aged 18 to 29 in good health. Some clones in this sample may be carry-over from other donors' samples. CDR3s include the opening cysteine and the closing phenylalanine or tryptophan.

J gene: TRBJ2-5; V gene: TRBV5-4; CDR3 protein: CASSLEAQETQYF
J gene: TRBJ2-5; V gene: TRBV5-4; CDR3 protein: CASKRGGGSQETQYF
J gene: TRBJ1-3; V gene: TRBV28; CDR3 protein: CASSPDSHSGNTIYF
J gene: TRBJ2-7; V gene: TRBV30; CDR3 protein: CAWSNLAGYEQYF
J gene: TRBJ2-7; V gene: TRBV6-1; CDR3 protein: CASSLTGTYEQYF
J gene: TRBJ1-1; V gene: TRBV29-1; CDR3 protein: CSVERGEDTEAFF
J gene: TRBJ1-4; V gene: TRBV9; CDR3 protein: CASSVGQGATDEKLFF
J gene: TRBJ1-2; V gene: TRBV25-1; CDR3 protein: CASGGGHYGYTF
J gene: TRBJ1-1; V gene: TRBV28; CDR3 protein: CASSRDEGTEAFF
J gene: TRBJ2-5; V gene: TRBV27; CDR3 protein: CASSRGQVQETQYF
J gene: TRBJ2-7; V gene: TRBV2; CDR3 protein: CASRRGGRAPEGYEQYF
J gene: TRBJ2-1; V gene: TRBV5-1; CDR3 protein: CASSSAGGSYNEQFF
J gene: TRBJ2-7; V gene: TRBV2; CDR3 protein: CASRRTSGSYEQYF